This TCR beta chain originates from a study of read filtering for tumor transcriptome and immune sequencing. Study as a whole: Mean patient age was approximately 66 years, range roughly 45 to 85; 17 male, some 14 female. Revised staging placed fewer than ten patients in R-ISS I, roughly 17 in II, six or seven in III.

The table lists this clonotype with many counts. Antigen unknown. From 300 to 400 ng of RNA, a library with molecular barcoded alpha/delta and beta/gamma adaptors was made. MiXCR was run by TCRdb on the reads, yielding one entry per CDR3 protein. Altogether nearly 60,000 distinct CDR3 sequences are present, 12% being singletons, with the ten largest covering approximately 16%. General study points: Without single-read clonotypes, shared clonotype proportions correlated more between IR-seq and RNA-seq.

Specimen: a population of CD138-negative cells sorted from bone marrow. The sequence came from a donor over 35 with multiple myeloma.

CDR3 sequence: CASRTGQGSQPQHF. DNA of the CDR3: TGTGCCAGCAGGACGGGACAGGGAAGTCAGCCCCAGCATTTT. This chain links TRBV27 with TRBJ1-5, with 9 bases aligning to TRBD1. The CDR3 totals 14 residues. V lost 6 bases, J lost 6 bases, and 6 bases stayed unmatched. CDR1 MNHEY and CDR2 SMNVEV come from the germline V gene (reference sequence).